This entry lists 17 T cell receptor beta chains sequenced from one sample in a study of T cell repertoires in cytomegalovirus infection. TCRdb re-called the reads through MiXCR, storing one row per CDR3 protein. The data contain 500,000 to 600,000 distinct CDR3 sequences, approximately 15% of them singletons. The sample was CD8+ T cells from PBMCs. These TCRs come from a human donor in good health (CMV status not recorded). Some clones in this sample may be carry-over from other donors' samples.

The V call is TRBV5-6, the J call TRBJ2-1; D gene uncertain. Trimming removed 3 bases from V and 9 bases from J, with 10 bases in between. This CDR3 region has 12 residues. Germline lookup yields CDR1 SGHDT and CDR2 YYEEEE. CDR3 coding DNA: TGTGCCAGCAGCTCGGGCAGACTTGAGCAGTTCTTC. Protein: CASSSGRLEQFF.

The genes are TRBV4-1 and TRBJ2-7, with D uncertain. This CDR3 is built from 16 residues. Trimming took off 1 base at V and 2 bases at J, with 15 bases between the two ends. Germline lookup yields CDR1 MGHRA and CDR2 YSYEKL. As DNA, the CDR3 is TGCGCCAGCAGCCAAGTCTCCTCGGGCAGCACCTACGAGCAGTACTTC. It is translated as CASSQVSSGSTYEQYF.

This clonotype showed up many times. The chain recombines TRBV27 with TRBJ2-1, with 10 positions matching TRBD2. V dropped 4 bases and J dropped 12; count of bases not matched to a gene: 12. In germline, CDR1 is MNHEY, CDR2 SMNVEV (reference sequence). The CDR3 loop spans 15 amino acids. CDR3 sequence: CASSSEGISGRRQFF. The CDR3 coding sequence is TGTGCCAGCAGTTCCGAGGGGATTAGCGGGAGGCGGCAGTTCTTC.

This clonotype has ten or more counts. The rearrangement joins TRBV7-9 to TRBJ2-1; no definite D call. V shed 2 bases and J shed 6 bases, with 5 bases lying between them. Germline loops: CDR1 SEHNR, CDR2 FQNEAQ (reference sequence). The CDR3 runs to 12 residues. The DNA of the CDR3 is TGTGCCAGCAGCTTAATTCCCAATGAGCAGTTCTTC. This gives the protein CASSLIPNEQFF.

The chain employs TRBV12-3 or TRBV12-4 and TRBJ1-4; TRBD1 matches 7 bases. Trimming removed 5 bases from V and 8 bases from J; junction bases left unmatched: 8. The CDR3 is 14 amino acids. In DNA, the CDR3 is TGTGCCAGCAGTCGAAACAGGGGCGGCGAAAAACTGTTTTTT. Translating it yields CASSRNRGGEKLFF.

This rearrangement joins TRBV27 to TRBJ2-7; D possibly matches TRBD1 or TRBD2 (5 bases each). This CDR3 comprises 14 residues. CDR1 is MNHEY and CDR2 is SMNVEV in the germline V gene (reference sequence). Trimming removed 0 bases at V and 6 bases at J, with 12 bases between. The CDR3 here is CASSLSGQGAEQYF. CDR3 in DNA: TGTGCCAGCAGTTTATCAGGGCAGGGAGCCGAGCAGTACTTC.

The chain joins TRBV7-3 to TRBJ2-1, with unresolved D. With 6 bases removed from V and 4 bases from J, the gap between germline ends came to 10 bases. CDR1 is SGHTA and CDR2 is FQGTGA in the germline V gene. The CDR3 consists of 13 residues. CDR3 region: CASRPSSYNEQFF. The CDR3 region has the DNA TGTGCCAGCAGACCGTCCTCTTACAATGAGCAGTTCTTC.

The chain joins TRBV27 to TRBJ2-1, with D perhaps TRBD2 (6 bases). Trimming stripped 5 bases from V and 0 bases from J, with 11 bases between. Germline-derived CDR1 and CDR2 are MNHEY and SMNVEV (reference sequence). There are 15 residues in the CDR3. The CDR3 coding sequence is TGTGCCAGCAGTGATGACGGGAGCTCCTACAATGAGCAGTTCTTC. Protein sequence: CASSDDGSSYNEQFF.

This clonotype was seen a handful of times. The chain employs TRBV6-8 and TRBJ2-6, with a weak D call TRBD1 (6 bases). The CDR3 runs 16 residues. Per germline, CDR1 MNHGY and CDR2 SAAAGT. V gave up 11 bases and J gave up 0 bases, with 17 bases separating them. The CDR3 nucleotides read TGTGCCTCTAGGGACACATTTAGCTCTGGGGCCAACGTCCTGACTTTC. As protein: CASRDTFSSGANVLTF.

This clonotype was observed many times. This chain connects TRBV28 to TRBJ2-7; 7 nucleotides match TRBD1. CDR1 and CDR2 (germline): MDHEN, SYDVKM. The CDR3 length is 18 residues. Unmatched junction bases numbered 18, after V lost 5 bases and J lost 2 bases. DNA of the CDR3: TGTGCCAGCAGTCCCCGAACCCGACAGGGTCGGATACCCTACGAGCAGTACTTC. This gives the protein CASSPRTRQGRIPYEQYF. The whole variable domain, remainder taken from reference TRBV28 and TRBJ2-7, is DVKVTQSSRYLVKRTGEKVFLECVQDMDHENMFWYRQDPGLGLRLIYFSYDVKMKEKGDIPEGYSVSREKKERFSLILESASTNQTSMYLCASSPRTRQGRIPYEQYFGPGTRLTVT.

This clonotype was seen at least ten times. This chain uses TRBV7-2 with TRBJ1-2; D may be TRBD1 (6 bases). This CDR3 contains 16 residues. In germline, CDR1 is SGHTA, CDR2 FQGNSA. V lost 3 bases, J lost 4 bases, and 18 bases lay in between. The CDR3 nucleotides are TGTGCCAGCAGCTTTGGGCCGGGACATACAGGCTATGGCTACACCTTC. Translated, it gives CASSFGPGHTGYGYTF. Together with reference TRBV7-2 and TRBJ1-2, the CDR3 gives the full variable domain: GAGVSQSPSNKVTEKGKDVELRCDPISGHTALYWYRQSLGQGLEFLIYFQGNSAPDKSGLPSDRFSAERTGGSVSTLTIQRTQQEDSAVYLCASSFGPGHTGYGYTFGSGTRLTVV.

This clonotype came up many times. The rearrangement joins TRBV19 to TRBJ2-7, with D maybe TRBD1 (5 bases). Germline loops: CDR1 LNHDA, CDR2 SQIVND (reference sequence). The CDR3 length is 12 residues. The V end lost 3 bases, the J end lost 6 bases, and 9 bases lay between the germline ends. Here the CDR3 DNA reads TGTGCCAGTAGTATCACAGGTCGCGAGCAGTACTTC. It is translated as CASSITGREQYF.

This clonotype was counted many times. The V call is TRBV6-5, the J call TRBJ2-1; TRBD2 is a possible D gene (6 bases). The CDR3 loop spans 15 amino acids. Germline CDR1 reads MNHEY; CDR2 reads SVGAGI. V lost 6 bases and J lost 1, with 13 bases in between. Written as DNA, the CDR3 is TGTGCCAGCAGCGTAGGACTACCATCCTACAATGAGCAGTTCTTC. Residues: CASSVGLPSYNEQFF.

The V gene is TRBV27, the J gene TRBJ1-1, with a tentative D call TRBD1 (5 bases). This CDR3 has 16 residues. CDR1 is MNHEY and CDR2 is SMNVEV in the germline V gene (reference sequence). Deletions cut 6 bases from V and 1 base from J, with 18 bases between. For the CDR3, the DNA is TGTGCCAGCAGCCCGTCGGCAGGGCATGCGAACACTGAAGCTTTCTTT. It translates to CASSPSAGHANTEAFF.

Many counts were recorded for this clonotype. The chain is built from TRBV27 and TRBJ1-1; unclear D gene. V shed 2 bases and J shed 7 bases, with 11 bases lying between them. In germline, CDR1 is MNHEY, CDR2 SMNVEV (reference sequence). The CDR3 is 13 amino acids. This CDR3 reads CASSLSTADEAFF. In DNA, the CDR3 is TGTGCCAGCAGTTTAAGTACGGCAGATGAAGCTTTCTTT.

This clonotype was seen ten or more times. The chain recombines TRBV27 with TRBJ1-2; no clear D. V lost 4 bases and J 6 bases, leaving 12 bases between the germline ends. The length of the CDR3 is 13 residues. Germline V CDR1 and CDR2: MNHEY, SMNVEV (reference sequence). The CDR3 spells CASSYSLWDGYTF. The CDR3 DNA reads as TGTGCCAGCAGTTACAGTCTATGGGATGGCTACACCTTC.

This clonotype was observed at least ten times. The chain joins TRBV12-3 or TRBV12-4 to TRBJ2-1; 9 bases agree with TRBD2. V dropped 10 bases and J dropped 4; count of bases not matched to a gene: 5. The CDR3 consists of 13 residues. The CDR3 region has the DNA TGTGCCACTCAAGCGGGAGGATACAATGAGCAGTTCTTC. It encodes CATQAGGYNEQFF.